The source of this T cell receptor (beta chain) is a study of blood T cell repertoires in COVID-19. In the source study's methods: By means of reference gene primer amplification, nucleated cell counts were estimated. Measured with immunoSEQ multiplex PCR; TCRdb has only the in-frame clones, and not every one. The V and J calls and clone size are taken from that table; D and trimming were inferred from the DNA. This sample carries approximately 70,000 clones, roughly 77% of them seen once, and the ten largest clones take around 0.91%. This CDR3 has 14 residues. V dropped 6 bases and J dropped 0; count of bases not matched to a gene: 5. The germline V gene has CDR1 SGHRS and CDR2 YFSETQ.

The specimen was peripheral blood. This sequence was found in a woman in her 70s with acute or convalescent COVID-19. The chain uses TRBV5-1 and TRBJ1-1; 7 bases match TRBD1. The CDR3, as DNA: TGCGCCAGCACGCCAGGGGGGTTGAACACTGAAGCTTTCTTT. Amino acids: CASTPGGLNTEAFF.